This T cell receptor beta chain came from a study of T cells in Graves' hyperthyroidism and ophthalmopathy. Amplification of TCR beta CDR3 regions used RNA as the template. The primer set for the first-round RT-PCR of the TCR CDR3 was HTBI. A single record per CDR3 protein comes from TCRdb applying MiXCR to the multiplex PCR reads. The sample contains approximately 430,000 distinct CDR3 sequences, under 15% of which appear only once. PBMCs were sourced from more than 7.5 ml fresh peripheral blood. This clonotype turned up a few times. Its antigen is currently unknown. The study, taken as a whole, reports: Model output signaled ophthalmopathy a median about 6.3 months ahead of onset. Blood also contained most expanded thyroid clonotypes above 0.001. Ophthalmopathy and stable hyperthyroidism were separated by a 13 V-J model.

The sequence derives from a man between 18 and 35 years old with Graves' ophthalmopathy. Sequencing was performed on blood.

The CDR3 nucleotides read TGCAGTGCTAGAGATCCCCTACGCGACACCATATATTTT. Translating gives CSARDPLRDTIYF. The chain carries TRBV20-1 and TRBJ1-3, with D unclear. The CDR3 has 13 residues. The germline V gene encodes CDR1 DFQATT and CDR2 SNEGSKA (reference sequence). Trimming cost V 0 bases and J 8 bases, with 11 bases left between them.